The 18 T cell receptor beta chains presented below share a single source sample, sequenced in a study of CD8 T cells in Susac syndrome. Random hexamers served to reverse transcribe roughly 0.45 to 1 ug RNA. TCRdb analysed the immunoSEQ multiplex PCR reads with MiXCR anew, one entry per CDR3 protein. The repertoire includes a few hundred thousand distinct CDR3 sequences, 95% of them detected once, and 0.082% sits in the top ten. The sample was CD4+ T cells from PBMCs. These receptor sequences come from a human donor with multiple sclerosis.

The gene calls are TRBV12-5 and TRBJ2-1; the D gene is possibly TRBD2 (5 bases). The length of the CDR3 is 18 residues. V was cut by 2 bases and J by 9 bases, with 26 bases left in between. CDR1 is LGHNT, CDR2 FRNRAP, per germline. The CDR3 region is CASGLTDSSGHGEFEQFF. CDR3 coding DNA: TGTGCTAGTGGTTTGACCGACTCGAGCGGCCATGGTGAGTTTGAGCAGTTCTTC.

V gene TRBV6-5 combines with J gene TRBJ1-2; D is unclear. CDR1 and CDR2 (germline): MNHEY, SVGAGI. CDR3 length: 12 amino acids. With 9 bases removed from V and 3 bases from J, the gap between germline ends came to 11 bases. DNA for the CDR3: TGTGCCAGTCCCGGGCCTTACTATGGCTACACCTTC. It translates to CASPGPYYGYTF.

This chain uses TRBV27 with TRBJ1-5, with 9 bases identical to TRBD1. The germline gives CDR1 MNHEY, CDR2 SMNVEV (reference sequence). V was clipped by 4 bases and J by 6 bases; unmatched bases: 16. This CDR3 region has 18 residues. CDR3 loop: CASSSQQGAEGIVQPQHF. DNA for the CDR3: TGTGCCAGCAGTTCCCAACAGGGGGCAGAAGGAATTGTTCAGCCCCAGCATTTT.

This clonotype appeared a single time. The chain uses TRBV18 and TRBJ1-2, with D unresolved. Germline V gene data show CDR1 as KGHSH and CDR2 as LQKENI. Trimming stripped 6 bases from V and 8 bases from J, with 16 bases between. This CDR3 comprises 13 residues. CDR3 protein: CASSSDELLGYTF. The CDR3 bases are TGTGCCAGCTCTTCAGACGAACTTCTCGGCTACACCTTC.

This chain joins TRBV2 and TRBJ2-5; 7 positions agree with TRBD1. J gave up 2 bases and V 3 bases, and 0 bases lay outside the gene matches. This CDR3 comprises 13 residues. Germline V CDR1 and CDR2: SNHLY, FYNNEI. The CDR3 spells CASSEDRQETQYF. The CDR3 DNA sequence: TGTGCCAGCAGTGAGGACAGGCAAGAGACCCAGTACTTC.

The chain uses TRBV20-1 and TRBJ1-1, with TRBD1 matching 7 bases. J lost 0 bases, V lost 3 bases, and 13 bases had no gene match. The CDR3 contains 17 residues. Germline values: CDR1 DFQATT, CDR2 SNEGSKA (reference sequence). The CDR3, as DNA: TGCAGTGCTAGTCTCCAGGGGGTTACTGTTCTGAACACTGAAGCTTTCTTT. Amino acid sequence: CSASLQGVTVLNTEAFF.

The gene calls are TRBV18 and TRBJ2-5, with D possibly matching TRBD2 (5 bases). The germline gives CDR1 KGHSH, CDR2 LQKENI. CDR3 length: 15 residues. V lost 0 bases, J lost 5 bases, and 13 bases lay in between. The CDR3 protein is CASSPPSGPSETQYF. CDR3 coding DNA: TGTGCCAGCTCACCACCGAGCGGCCCCTCGGAGACCCAGTACTTC.

This clonotype was picked up one time. The chain couples TRBV7-9 to TRBJ1-5, with a weak D call TRBD1 (6 bases). Trimming took off 4 bases at V and 0 bases at J, with 19 bases between the two ends. Germline loops: CDR1 SEHNR, CDR2 FQNEAQ (reference sequence). The CDR3 runs 18 residues. DNA for the CDR3: TGTGCCAGCAGCTCCAAAGGGGGGGAGACTGATAGCAATCAGCCCCAGCATTTT. Translation: CASSSKGGETDSNQPQHF.

The chain recombines TRBV12-3 or TRBV12-4 with TRBJ1-2; D is possibly TRBD1 (5 bases). Trimming cost V 6 bases and J 5 bases, with 16 bases left between them. The CDR3 runs to 14 residues. The CDR3: CASRSRGGPYGYTF. As DNA, the CDR3 is TGTGCCAGCAGATCCCGGGGGGGACCGTATGGCTACACCTTC.

The rearrangement joins TRBV29-1 to TRBJ2-7; TRBD1 agrees at 7 bases. V lost 7 bases and J lost 2; bases outside the gene matches: 8. The CDR3 covers 13 residues. The germline gives CDR1 SQVTM, CDR2 ANQGSEA. CDR3 coding DNA: TGCAGCGCCGCCCGGGACAGAACCTACGAGCAGTACTTC. Residues: CSAARDRTYEQYF.

The rearrangement joins TRBV3-1 to TRBJ2-3; tentative D call: TRBD1 (5 bases). V was cut by 2 bases and J by 1 base, with 7 bases left in between. The germline gives CDR1 LGHDT, CDR2 YNNKEL (reference sequence). The CDR3 covers 14 residues. The CDR3 DNA sequence: TGTGCCAGCAGCCAACCGACAGGCACAGATACGCAGTATTTT. Translating gives CASSQPTGTDTQYF.

The chain links TRBV4-2 to TRBJ2-1; D is undetermined. The CDR3 length is 14 residues. Between the trimmed V and J ends, which lost 0 bases and 7 bases, there was a span of 10 bases. CDR1 and CDR2 (germline): LGHNA, YNFKEQ. The CDR3 DNA sequence: TGTGCCAGCAGCCAAGAAATTAAAGGGAATGAGCAGTTCTTC. Amino acid sequence: CASSQEIKGNEQFF.

This clonotype was observed a single time. V usage is TRBV30 and J usage is TRBJ1-5; D unclear. V shed 0 bases and J shed 5 bases, with 8 bases lying between them. The germline CDR1 and CDR2 sequences are GTSNPN and SVGIG (reference sequence). The CDR3 runs 13 residues. CDR3 in DNA: TGTGCCTGGAGTGTTAAGAGTGATCAGCCCCAGCATTTT. Translating gives CAWSVKSDQPQHF.

The genes are TRBV3-1 and TRBJ1-1, with D unclear. Germline-derived CDR1 and CDR2 are LGHDT and YNNKEL (reference sequence). The CDR3 loop spans 12 amino acids. V was clipped by 4 bases and J by 1 base, with 4 bases between them. The CDR3 is CASSRANTEAFF. CDR3 DNA sequence: TGTGCCAGCAGCCGGGCGAACACTGAAGCTTTCTTT.

The V call is TRBV3-1, the J call TRBJ1-2, with D possibly matching TRBD1 (6 bases). The CDR3 runs 14 residues. V lost 8 bases, J lost 4 bases, and 17 bases lay in between. Germline lookup yields CDR1 LGHDT and CDR2 YNNKEL (reference sequence). The CDR3 sequence is CASALGGRGYGYTF. CDR3 DNA sequence: TGTGCCAGCGCCCTGGGGGGCCGGGGCTATGGCTACACCTTC.

The V call is TRBV20-1, the J call TRBJ2-3; TRBD2 is a possible D gene (5 bases). This CDR3 is built from 15 residues. Germline CDR1 DFQATT, CDR2 SNEGSKA (reference sequence). V gave up 1 base and J gave up 0 bases, with 11 bases separating them. The CDR3 nucleotides read TGCAGTGCTAGAGGGGGAGCGGCTAGCACAGATACGCAGTATTTT. It translates to CSARGGAASTDTQYF.

This clonotype was detected only once. The chain employs TRBV11-2 and TRBJ2-3; 10 bases fit TRBD2. Looked up from germline, CDR1 is SGHAT and CDR2 is FQNNGV. The CDR3 runs 15 residues. Trimming took 5 bases from V and 6 from J; bases not matched to a gene: 8. The CDR3 nucleotides read TGTGCCAGCAGCCCCCAGCGGGGGGGCGGGGATACGCAGTATTTT. As protein: CASSPQRGGGDTQYF.

The V and J genes are TRBV30 and TRBJ1-5; maybe TRBD1 (6 bases). The V gene's germline CDR1 is GTSNPN and CDR2 SVGIG (reference sequence). V shed 8 bases and J shed 2 bases, with 10 bases lying between them. This CDR3 is 12 amino acids long. CDR3 sequence reads: CADYRGNQPQHF. The CDR3 DNA reads as TGTGCCGACTACAGGGGCAATCAGCCCCAGCATTTT.